The rows below give T cell receptor beta chains drawn from one sample of a study of T cell responses to AZD1222 COVID-19 vaccine. Some clones are missing from TCRdb's copy, which holds only in-frame ones; the method was immunoSEQ multiplex PCR. The table records about 84,000 clones, about 85% of them present only once. The material sequenced was peripheral blood, taken on day 0 of AZD1222 vaccination. These receptor sequences come from an adult in good health. The CDR3 runs from the conserved cysteine through the conserved F or W. The order of the fields is J gene, clone size, D gene, V gene, CDR3 DNA, CDR3 protein. The D gene is left open where the match is weak. The size field is filled for only some rows; it gives once, few, many or a size class.

J gene: TRBJ1-1; clone size: NA; D gene: NA; V gene: TRBV1; CDR3 DNA: TGCACCAGCAGCCCCCGAGAGACAGGGCACGGGGGGATGAACACTGAAGCTTTCTTT; CDR3 protein: CTSSPRETGHGGMNTEAFF
J gene: TRBJ2-7; clone size: NA; D gene: TRBD1; V gene: TRBV27; CDR3 DNA: TGTGCCAGCAGTTTATCGGCGGGACAGGGAAGCTCCTACGAGCAGTACTTC; CDR3 protein: CASSLSAGQGSSYEQYF
J gene: TRBJ1-5; clone size: NA; D gene: TRBD1; V gene: TRBV3-1/TRBV3-2; CDR3 DNA: TGTGCCAGCAGCCCTACAGGGGCGAGAGGGCAGCCCCAGCATTTT; CDR3 protein: CASSPTGARGQPQHF
J gene: TRBJ2-4; clone size: NA; D gene: NA; V gene: TRBV30; CDR3 DNA: TGTGCCTGGAGTGTACGCCTAGCCAAAAACATTCAGTACTTC; CDR3 protein: CAWSVRLAKNIQYF
J gene: TRBJ2-3; clone size: once; D gene: NA; V gene: TRBV27; CDR3 DNA: TGTGCCAGCAGTTTATGGGGCACAGATACGCAGTATTTT; CDR3 protein: CASSLWGTDTQYF
J gene: TRBJ1-5; clone size: NA; D gene: NA; V gene: TRBV6-6; CDR3 DNA: TGTGCCAGCAGCGGGCAGGGGAGAAATCAGCCCCAGCATTTT; CDR3 protein: CASSGQGRNQPQHF
J gene: TRBJ1-6; clone size: NA; D gene: NA; V gene: TRBV18; CDR3 DNA: TGTGCCAGCTCACCGACAGGCGATCAACATTCACCCCTCCACTTT; CDR3 protein: CASSPTGDQHSPLHF
J gene: TRBJ2-7; clone size: few; D gene: TRBD2; V gene: TRBV7-8; CDR3 DNA: TGTGCCAGCAGCACCGGGACTAGTCCCTCCCTGGACGAGCAGTACTTC; CDR3 protein: CASSTGTSPSLDEQYF
J gene: TRBJ1-3; clone size: NA; D gene: TRBD1; V gene: TRBV4-2; CDR3 DNA: TGTGCCAGCAGCCAGGGCGACAGGGACCCTGGAAACACCATATATTTT; CDR3 protein: CASSQGDRDPGNTIYF
J gene: TRBJ2-3; clone size: NA; D gene: NA; V gene: TRBV7-2; CDR3 DNA: TGTGCCAGCAGCCCCCCCGTCACCTCCCTGGGCACAGATACGCAGTATTTT; CDR3 protein: CASSPPVTSLGTDTQYF
J gene: TRBJ2-5; clone size: few; D gene: NA; V gene: TRBV19; CDR3 DNA: TGTGCCAGTAGTATTAACGAGTTTAGACAGACCCAGTACTTC; CDR3 protein: CASSINEFRQTQYF
J gene: TRBJ1-1; clone size: NA; D gene: NA; V gene: TRBV4-1; CDR3 DNA: TGCGCCAGCAGCCAAGAGCCAGGGACGGAGGTGAACACTGAAGCTTTCTTT; CDR3 protein: CASSQEPGTEVNTEAFF
J gene: TRBJ1-5; clone size: few; D gene: NA; V gene: TRBV7-8; CDR3 DNA: TGTGCCAGCAGCTTAGCGGGGGAGGGTATGAATCAGCCCCAGCATTTT; CDR3 protein: CASSLAGEGMNQPQHF
J gene: TRBJ2-1; clone size: NA; D gene: NA; V gene: TRBV9; CDR3 DNA: TGTGCCAGCAGCGACCCCGGGAGCAGCTCCTACAATGAGCAGTTCTTC; CDR3 protein: CASSDPGSSSYNEQFF
J gene: TRBJ2-5; clone size: NA; D gene: NA; V gene: TRBV6-4; CDR3 DNA: TGTGCCAGCAGTGAAGAATCCAGTAGGGTAGAGACCCAGTACTTC; CDR3 protein: CASSEESSRVETQYF
J gene: TRBJ2-1; clone size: NA; D gene: TRBD2; V gene: TRBV5-1; CDR3 DNA: TGCGCCAGCAGCACTACTAGCGGGAGGGGCAATGAGCAGTTCTTC; CDR3 protein: CASSTTSGRGNEQFF
J gene: TRBJ1-1; clone size: NA; D gene: TRBD1; V gene: TRBV18; CDR3 DNA: TGTGCCAGCTCACCATTACAGGGGGCTTTCACTGAAGCTTTCTTT; CDR3 protein: CASSPLQGAFTEAFF
J gene: TRBJ2-1; clone size: once; D gene: NA; V gene: TRBV30; CDR3 DNA: TGTGCCTGGAGTGTACGCCGAAACAATGAGCAGTTCTTC; CDR3 protein: CAWSVRRNNEQFF
J gene: TRBJ2-7; clone size: NA; D gene: TRBD2; V gene: TRBV7-3; CDR3 DNA: TGTGCCAGCAGCTTAAATAGCGGGACTCTCTACGAGCAGTACTTC; CDR3 protein: CASSLNSGTLYEQYF
J gene: TRBJ1-3; clone size: NA; D gene: TRBD1; V gene: TRBV11-1; CDR3 DNA: TGTGCCAGCAGCCAAGCCGGGACAGTCTCTGGAAACACCATATATTTT; CDR3 protein: CASSQAGTVSGNTIYF
J gene: TRBJ2-6; clone size: NA; D gene: NA; V gene: TRBV6-5; CDR3 DNA: TGTGCCAGCAGAAAGGGGGGGCCAGGGGCCAACGTCCTGACTTTC; CDR3 protein: CASRKGGPGANVLTF
J gene: TRBJ2-2; clone size: once; D gene: NA; V gene: TRBV7-9; CDR3 DNA: TGTGCCAGCAGCCCGAACACCGGGGAGCTGTTTTTT; CDR3 protein: CASSPNTGELFF
J gene: TRBJ1-1; clone size: NA; D gene: TRBD1; V gene: TRBV14; CDR3 DNA: TGTGCCAGCAGCCGGGACAGGGGGCGAACTGAAGCTTTCTTT; CDR3 protein: CASSRDRGRTEAFF
J gene: TRBJ1-5; clone size: NA; D gene: TRBD1; V gene: TRBV18; CDR3 DNA: TGTGCCAGCTCGATAGGGACAGTTCAGAGCAATCAGCCCCAGCATTTT; CDR3 protein: CASSIGTVQSNQPQHF
J gene: TRBJ1-4; clone size: once; D gene: TRBD1; V gene: TRBV2; CDR3 DNA: TGTGCCAGCAGTGGGGGACAGGGCAACGAAAAACTGTTTTTT; CDR3 protein: CASSGGQGNEKLFF
J gene: TRBJ2-1; clone size: NA; D gene: NA; V gene: TRBV5-8; CDR3 DNA: TGTGCCAGCAGCTTTTACTCCTACAATGAGCAGTTCTTC; CDR3 protein: CASSFYSYNEQFF
J gene: TRBJ1-2; clone size: NA; D gene: NA; V gene: TRBV6-2/TRBV6-3; CDR3 DNA: TGTGCCAGCAGTTACTCCCTGGGGTCTATCGGAGGCTACACCTTC; CDR3 protein: CASSYSLGSIGGYTF
J gene: TRBJ2-5; clone size: NA; D gene: NA; V gene: TRBV10-1; CDR3 DNA: TGCGCCAGCAGTGAGGGGACTTCGGGGTACCAAGAGACCCAGTACTTC; CDR3 protein: CASSEGTSGYQETQYF